This T cell receptor beta chain was recorded in a study of immune evolution from preneoplasia to lung adenocarcinoma (dated by TCRdb to 2020 to 2023). With regard to the full study: The study combined immune gene expression, TCR sequencing and multiplex immunofluorescence to profile immune contexture across lung adenocarcinoma precursors and invasive adenocarcinoma. The overall cohort comprised just under 55 patients with pulmonary nodules who underwent surgical resection. Resected precursor lesions (AAH, AIS, MIA) and invasive adenocarcinomas were compared with paired morphologically normal lung tissue. Class I HLA alleles were inferred from exome data with POLYSOLVER, and allele-specific HLA loss was detected with LOHHLA. The immune data were integrated with whole exome sequencing and methylation data obtained from the same cohort of nodules. According to the study, around 99 samples were used for TCR sequencing. Sample size was based on specimen availability rather than a prior power calculation. TCR sequencing data came from 45 to 65 patients.

The patients had resection in Japan or China between the mid-2010s and the late 2010s. Two lung cancer pathologists independently reviewed H&E slides to confirm the histologic diagnosis of every case. The AllPrep DNA/RNA FFPE Kit was used to isolate DNA from FFPE tissue. With regard to this clone: Its recognized antigen is unknown. No base quality values were provided; no much bigger clone lies one nucleotide off.

The immunoSEQ hsTCRbeta Kit was used to sequence TCR beta CDR3 regions from DNA. The original pipeline was this. TCR sequencing data were analysed with the ImmunoSEQ Analyzer. T cell clonality was defined as 1 minus Pielou's evenness, calculated on productive rearrangements. To measure T cell diversity, the inverse Simpson index was applied to productive templates. T cell density was defined as TCR beta template counts normalized to usable DNA, with usable DNA estimated by amplification and sequencing of housekeeping genes. Two-sided Kruskal-Wallis tests were used to compare TCR metrics across histologic stages. The clones in this table, taken by TCRdb from immuneACCESS, are in-frame only. Not every clone is retained; where verified, under half of the shortfall comes from an unresolved V gene, and the cause of the rest is unknown. V and J calls and clone size are those listed in that table; D and trimming were worked out from the DNA. The sample records about 4,600 clones, around 70% of which are singletons. The top ten constitute approximately 8.1% of the sample.

Overall results and qualifications from the work: Normal lung had the highest top T cell clone frequencies, and these frequencies appeared to fall progressively from AAH through AIS, MIA and invasive adenocarcinoma. The findings rested on association rather than direct causation, and larger cohorts with long-term follow-up and longitudinal biopsies were considered necessary. Because every patient came from Japan and China, how well the results apply to Western populations was uncertain. Clonality was highest in normal lung, while later-stage lesions appeared to have lower clonality but higher T cell density and diversity.

Cut back by 2 bases and 4 bases, the V and J ends lie 14 bases apart. Inclusive of the bounding cysteine and phenylalanine, the CDR3 is 15 residues long. The sequence is cut down to CDR3 DNA, 45 bases in frame from base 1. Reading the germline V gene gives CDR1 MDHEN and CDR2 SYDVKM. The sequence came from a person between 55 and 80 years old with lung adenocarcinoma. The sequence joins TRBV28 to TRBJ1-1, with TRBD1 tentatively as D gene (5 bases match). The sequenced material came from FFPE adjacent normal lung tissue. In nucleotides, the sequence is TGTGCCAGCAGTTTAGGGGGAAGTTCTGCCACTGAAGCTTTCTTT. Its translation is CASSLGGSSATEAFF.